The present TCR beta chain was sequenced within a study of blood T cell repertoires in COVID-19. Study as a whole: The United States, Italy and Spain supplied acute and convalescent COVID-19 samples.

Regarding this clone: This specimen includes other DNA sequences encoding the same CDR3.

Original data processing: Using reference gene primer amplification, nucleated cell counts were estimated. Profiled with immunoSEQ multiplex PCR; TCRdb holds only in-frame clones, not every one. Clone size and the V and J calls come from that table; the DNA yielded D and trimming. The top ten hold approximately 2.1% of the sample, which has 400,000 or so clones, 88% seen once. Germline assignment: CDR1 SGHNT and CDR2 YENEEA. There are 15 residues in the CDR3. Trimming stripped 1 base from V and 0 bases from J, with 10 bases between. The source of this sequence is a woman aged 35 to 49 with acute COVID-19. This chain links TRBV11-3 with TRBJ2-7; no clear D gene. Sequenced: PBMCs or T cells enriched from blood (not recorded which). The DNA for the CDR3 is TGTGCCAGCAGCTTAGGGGCAGGTGACTCCTACGAGCAGTACTTC. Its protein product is CASSLGAGDSYEQYF.